The 21 T cell receptor beta chains in this list originate from one sample, sequenced in a study of T cell clones after liver transplantation. Assay used: immunoSEQ multiplex PCR; TCRdb lists only in-frame clones, some missing. This table holds 68,000 or so clones, 80% to 95% found once. The specimen was CD4+ T cells from blood, collected about 25 months after liver transplant. The receptors were sampled from a human patient who received a liver transplant. Some T cells may be transferred from the graft donor.

V is TRBV5-1 and J is TRBJ2-3, with D perhaps TRBD1 (5 bases). There are 16 residues in the CDR3. V dropped 6 bases and J dropped 1 base, with 18 bases sitting between them. CDR1 is SGHRS and CDR2 is YFSETQ in the germline V gene. The CDR3 here is CASTGPKKGGTDTQYF. The CDR3 bases are TGCGCCAGCACCGGGCCAAAAAAAGGGGGCACAGATACGCAGTATTTT. The entire variable domain, with the rest obtained from reference TRBV5-1 and TRBJ2-3, is as follows: KAGVTQTPRYLIKTRGQQVTLSCSPISGHRSVSWYQQTPGQGLQFLFEYFSETQRNKGNFPGRFSGRQFSNSRSEMNVSTLELGDSALYLCASTGPKKGGTDTQYFGPGTRLTVL.

V is TRBV5-1 and J is TRBJ1-4; D might be TRBD1 (5 bases). CDR3 length: 16 residues. The V gene lost 4 bases and the J gene lost 5 bases, with 18 bases spanning the gap. The germline CDR1 and CDR2 sequences are SGHRS and YFSETQ. The CDR3 loop reads CASSPWGGGVNEKLFF. As DNA, the CDR3 is TGCGCCAGCAGCCCTTGGGGCGGGGGAGTCAATGAAAAACTGTTTTTT.

V gene TRBV2 combines with J gene TRBJ1-1, with 8 bases lining up with TRBD1. The junction had 9 bases not matched to a gene; V was cut back by 8 bases and J by 1 base. The CDR3 is 15 amino acids. Germline CDR1 SNHLY, CDR2 FYNNEI. CDR3: CASGIGQGENTEAFF. Here the CDR3 DNA reads TGTGCCAGCGGAATCGGACAGGGTGAGAACACTGAAGCTTTCTTT.

The chain is built from TRBV28 and TRBJ2-7; a possible D gene is TRBD2 (5 bases). The V end was cut by 3 bases, the J end by 5 bases, with 11 bases between. The germline CDR1 and CDR2 sequences are MDHEN and SYDVKM. CDR3 length: 13 residues. CDR3 DNA: TGTGCCAGCAGTTTTGGAGGTTCGGACGAGCAGTACTTC. Its translation: CASSFGGSDEQYF. The full variable domain, rest sourced from reference TRBV28 and TRBJ2-7, is DVKVTQSSRYLVKRTGEKVFLECVQDMDHENMFWYRQDPGLGLRLIYFSYDVKMKEKGDIPEGYSVSREKKERFSLILESASTNQTSMYLCASSFGGSDEQYFGPGTRLTVT.

This clone was recorded only once. This chain connects TRBV6-5 to TRBJ2-3; D gene ambiguous. Trimming removed 5 bases at V and 1 base at J, with 7 bases between. CDR1 MNHEY and CDR2 SVGAGI come from the germline V gene. This CDR3 spans 13 amino acids. Here the CDR3 reads CASSPSRTDTQYF. CDR3 sequence (DNA): TGTGCCAGCAGTCCCTCACGCACAGATACGCAGTATTTT.

V and J are TRBV6-5 and TRBJ1-4, with D tentatively TRBD1 (5 bases). The CDR3 consists of 12 residues. Germline V gene lookup returns CDR1 MNHEY and CDR2 SVGAGI. V was cut by 6 bases and J by 5 bases, with 7 bases left in between. The chain's CDR3 is CASRRGNEKLFF. The DNA for the CDR3 is TGTGCCAGCAGACGGGGCAATGAAAAACTGTTTTTT.

In regard to this clone: The junction differs from germline at one of its ends, possibly a read error. J is TRBJ2-7 and V is TRBV7-7, with D maybe TRBD1 (5 bases). The CDR3 consists of 15 residues. Germline-derived CDR1 and CDR2 are SSHAT and FNYEAQ (reference sequence). The CDR3 here is CASSLRQGPSYEQYF. As DNA, the CDR3 is TGTGCTAGCAGCTTAAGGCAGGGCCCCTCCTACGAGCAGTACTTC.

The chain combines TRBV9 with TRBJ2-5, with D perhaps TRBD2 (6 bases). V lost 2 bases, J lost 2 bases, and 16 bases lay in between. The CDR3 is made up of 16 amino acids. Per the germline V gene, CDR1 is SGDLS and CDR2 is YYNGEE. The CDR3 loop is CASSVRTGALQETQYF. The CDR3 region has the DNA TGTGCCAGCAGCGTTAGGACGGGAGCCTTACAAGAGACCCAGTACTTC.

V gene TRBV5-6 combines with J gene TRBJ2-7; 9 nucleotides line up with TRBD1. Trimming at V came to 3 bases and at J to 2 bases, leaving 0 bases not matched to a gene. This CDR3 contains 13 residues. CDR1 is SGHDT and CDR2 is YYEEEE in the germline V gene. CDR3 residues: CASSWDRAYEQYF. The CDR3 DNA sequence: TGTGCCAGCAGCTGGGACAGGGCCTACGAGCAGTACTTC. The variable domain in full, completed from reference TRBV5-6 and TRBJ2-7, reads DAGVTQSPTHLIKTRGQQVTLRCSPKSGHDTVSWYQQALGQGPQFIFQYYEEEERQRGNFPDRFSGHQFPNYSSELNVNALLLGDSALYLCASSWDRAYEQYFGPGTRLTVT.

This chain links TRBV7-6 with TRBJ2-2; D remains unclear. Trimming shortened V by 5 bases and J by 0 bases, and 7 bases separated the two germline ends. This CDR3 region has 14 residues. The germline gives CDR1 SGHVS, CDR2 FNYEAQ. The chain's CDR3 is CASSRQANTGELFF. In nucleotides, the CDR3 is TGTGCCAGCAGCAGACAAGCGAACACCGGGGAGCTGTTTTTT.

The rearrangement links TRBV11-1 to TRBJ2-3; D gene unclear. Trimming removed 2 bases from V and 6 bases from J, with 12 bases in between. The CDR3 runs to 14 residues. Germline V gene data show CDR1 as SGHAT and CDR2 as FQDESV (reference sequence). This CDR3 is CASSLKGRWDTQYF. CDR3 coding DNA: TGTGCCAGCAGCTTAAAGGGCAGGTGGGATACGCAGTATTTT.

The V call is TRBV5-5, the J call TRBJ2-3; possibly TRBD1 for D (5 bases). Deletions cut 5 bases from V and 3 bases from J, with 16 bases between. The CDR3 consists of 15 residues. The V gene's germline CDR1 is SGHKS and CDR2 YYEKEE (reference sequence). In nucleotides, the CDR3 is TGTGCCAGCAGTATAGTAAGGGGAAGAACAGATACGCAGTATTTT. This encodes CASSIVRGRTDTQYF.

This chain links TRBV5-1 with TRBJ2-1, with unresolved D. Germline lookup yields CDR1 SGHRS and CDR2 YFSETQ. V shed 3 bases and J shed 0 bases, with 10 bases lying between them. The CDR3 extends over 15 amino acids. The CDR3 loop is CASSSSPGSYNEQFF. Written as DNA, the CDR3 is TGCGCCAGCAGCTCCTCCCCCGGCTCCTACAATGAGCAGTTCTTC.

V and J are TRBV4-1 and TRBJ1-2, with TRBD1 as a possible D gene (6 bases). V lost 0 bases and J lost 8, with 16 bases in between. The CDR3 consists of 15 residues. From germline, CDR1 is MGHRA and CDR2 YSYEKL. This chain's CDR3 is CASSQDPTGLWGYTF. CDR3 sequence (DNA): TGCGCCAGCAGCCAAGACCCAACAGGGCTCTGGGGCTACACCTTC.

J is TRBJ1-3 and V is TRBV28; D is uncertain. The CDR3 length is 14 residues. The germline V and J ends were trimmed by 5 bases and 4 bases, with 12 bases remaining between them. CDR1 and CDR2 from the germline V gene are MDHEN and SYDVKM. CDR3 loop: CASSLLGKGNTIYF. The CDR3 DNA follows: TGTGCCAGCAGTCTACTCGGGAAAGGAAACACCATATATTTT.

The J gene is TRBJ2-5, the V gene TRBV4-1; 11 nucleotides agree with TRBD1. In germline, CDR1 is MGHRA, CDR2 YSYEKL. CDR3 length equals 18 residues. After removal of 1 base from V and 0 bases from J, the junction contained 7 bases not matched to a gene. CDR3 amino acids: CASSQVAGTGGYQETQYF. CDR3 coding DNA: TGCGCCAGCAGCCAAGTAGCGGGGACAGGGGGTTACCAAGAGACCCAGTACTTC.

The rearrangement links TRBV2 to TRBJ2-1; 8 bases fit TRBD1. CDR1 is SNHLY and CDR2 is FYNNEI in the germline V gene. CDR3 size: 14 residues. The V and J ends lost 4 bases and 5 bases, in that order; junction bases with no gene match: 4. The CDR3 DNA reads as TGTGCCAGCAGTGCGGACAGGGTAAACAATGAGCAGTTCTTC. As protein: CASSADRVNNEQFF.

The chain joins TRBV7-2 to TRBJ2-1, with 9 nucleotides matching TRBD1. This CDR3 region has 14 residues. Germline V gene data show CDR1 as SGHTA and CDR2 as FQGNSA. The trim removed 6 bases at V and 9 bases at J, leaving 9 bases unmatched. The CDR3 loop is CASRLDRGNGEQFF. Written as DNA, the CDR3 is TGTGCCAGCAGACTGGACAGGGGAAACGGTGAGCAGTTCTTC.

The gene calls are TRBV7-6 and TRBJ2-7; D remains unclear. Germline CDR1 and CDR2: SGHVS and FNYEAQ. V was trimmed by 1 base and J by 2 bases, leaving 6 bases between them. The CDR3 sequence is 13 residues long. As DNA, the CDR3 is TGTGCCAGCAGCTTAGGGGTCACCTACGAGCAGTACTTC. As protein: CASSLGVTYEQYF.

The sample holds one count of this clone. This chain links TRBV5-1 with TRBJ2-3, with 14 bases aligning to TRBD2. Germline V CDR1 and CDR2: SGHRS, YFSETQ. V trimming: 0 bases; J trimming: 3 bases; junction bases outside the gene matches: 6. The CDR3 is 18 amino acids. In nucleotides, the CDR3 is TGCGCCAGCAGCTTGGGCGGGACTAGCGGGAGTGGGACAGATACGCAGTATTTT. Translated: CASSLGGTSGSGTDTQYF.

The chain employs TRBV7-2 and TRBJ2-1, with 7 bases lining up with TRBD2. The CDR3 consists of 14 residues. Germline CDR1 SGHTA, CDR2 FQGNSA. Trimming at V came to 0 bases and at J to 6 bases, leaving 2 bases not matched to a gene. The CDR3 region has the DNA TGTGCCAGCAGCTTAGCGGCGGGAGCCAATGAGCAGTTCTTC. This sequence encodes CASSLAAGANEQFF.